The clone carrying this T cell receptor beta chain was seen repeatedly, ten times or more. V was pared by 5 bases and J by 5 bases, with 12 bases between. The germline gives CDR1 SGHVS, CDR2 FQNEAQ. CDR3 length: 13 residues. The data stem from a study of breast tumors, draining lymph nodes, adjacent tissues. TCRdb ran MiXCR on the multiplex PCR reads and lists one entry per CDR3 protein. The sample lists some 130,000 distinct CDR3 sequences; about 20% were seen once. Axillary draining lymph nodes of breast cancer patients supplied the node samples. This receptor was obtained from a female donor with breast cancer. Some clones in this sample may be carry-over from other donors' samples. The specimen sequenced was axillary lymph node tissue. This chain links TRBV7-8 with TRBJ2-5; perhaps TRBD1 as D (6 bases). This chain's CDR3 is CASSRRQDETQYF. In DNA, the CDR3 is TGTGCCAGCAGCCGCCGACAGGACGAGACCCAGTACTTC.